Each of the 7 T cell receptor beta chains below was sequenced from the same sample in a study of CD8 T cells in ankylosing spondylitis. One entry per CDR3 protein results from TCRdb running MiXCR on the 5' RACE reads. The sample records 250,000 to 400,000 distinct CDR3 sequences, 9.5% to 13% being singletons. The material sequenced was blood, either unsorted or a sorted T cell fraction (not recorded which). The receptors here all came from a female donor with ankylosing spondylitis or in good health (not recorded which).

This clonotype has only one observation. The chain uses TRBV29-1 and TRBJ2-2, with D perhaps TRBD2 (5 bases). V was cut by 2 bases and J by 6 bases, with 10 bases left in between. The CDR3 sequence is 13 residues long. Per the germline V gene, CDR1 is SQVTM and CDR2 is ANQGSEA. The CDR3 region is CSVETRAAGELFF. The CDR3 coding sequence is TGCAGCGTTGAAACGAGGGCTGCCGGGGAGCTGTTTTTT.

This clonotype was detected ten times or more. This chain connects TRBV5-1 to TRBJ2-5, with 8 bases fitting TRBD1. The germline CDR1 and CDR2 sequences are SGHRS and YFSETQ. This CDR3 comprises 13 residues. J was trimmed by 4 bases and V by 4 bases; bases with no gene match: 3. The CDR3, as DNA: TGCGCCAGCAGCCATGACAGGGGAGAGACCCAGTACTTC. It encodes CASSHDRGETQYF. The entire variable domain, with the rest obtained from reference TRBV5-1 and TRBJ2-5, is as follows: KAGVTQTPRYLIKTRGQQVTLSCSPISGHRSVSWYQQTPGQGLQFLFEYFSETQRNKGNFPGRFSGRQFSNSRSEMNVSTLELGDSALYLCASSHDRGETQYFGPGTRLLVL.

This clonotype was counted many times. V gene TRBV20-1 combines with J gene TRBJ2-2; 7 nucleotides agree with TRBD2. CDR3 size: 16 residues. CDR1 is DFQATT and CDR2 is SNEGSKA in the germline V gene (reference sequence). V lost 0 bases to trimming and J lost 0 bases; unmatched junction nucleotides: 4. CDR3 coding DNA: TGCAGTGCTAGAGATGGGAGGGCCGCGAACACCGGGGAGCTGTTTTTT. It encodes CSARDGRAANTGELFF.

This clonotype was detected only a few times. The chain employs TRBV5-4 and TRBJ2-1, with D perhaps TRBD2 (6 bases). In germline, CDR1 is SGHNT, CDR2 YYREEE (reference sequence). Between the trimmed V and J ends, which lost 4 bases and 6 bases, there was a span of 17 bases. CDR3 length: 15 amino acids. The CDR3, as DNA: TGTGCCAGCAGCGCGGTTCCGGGACTCCTCAATGAGCAGTTCTTC. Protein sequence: CASSAVPGLLNEQFF.

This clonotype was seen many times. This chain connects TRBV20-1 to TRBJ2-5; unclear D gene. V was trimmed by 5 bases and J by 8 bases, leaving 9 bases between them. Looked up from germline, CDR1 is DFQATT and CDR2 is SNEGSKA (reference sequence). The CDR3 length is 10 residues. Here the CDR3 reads CSALEETQYF. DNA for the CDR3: TGCAGTGCTCTCGAGGAAACCCAGTACTTC.

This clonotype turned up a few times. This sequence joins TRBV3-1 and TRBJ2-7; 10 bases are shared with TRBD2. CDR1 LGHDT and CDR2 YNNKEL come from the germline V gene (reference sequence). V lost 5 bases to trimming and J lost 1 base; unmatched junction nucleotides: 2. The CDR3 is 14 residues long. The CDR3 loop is CASSMTSGSYEQYF. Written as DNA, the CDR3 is TGTGCCAGCAGCATGACTAGCGGGTCCTACGAGCAGTACTTC.

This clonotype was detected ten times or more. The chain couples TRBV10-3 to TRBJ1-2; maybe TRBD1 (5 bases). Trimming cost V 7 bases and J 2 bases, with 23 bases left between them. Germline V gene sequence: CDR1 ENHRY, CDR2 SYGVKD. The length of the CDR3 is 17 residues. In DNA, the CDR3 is TGTGCCATCACCGAAGGCAGGGCTTTGGCTTGGAACTATGGCTACACCTTC. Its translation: CAITEGRALAWNYGYTF.